This is a list of T cell receptor beta chains from one sample in a study of T cells in Graves' hyperthyroidism and ophthalmopathy. From the multiplex PCR reads, TCRdb called clonotypes with MiXCR, one entry per CDR3 protein. Of around 97,000 distinct CDR3 sequences listed, around 50% are singletons. Source material: blood. These receptor sequences come from a man in his forties or fifties with Graves' hyperthyroidism. CDR3s include the opening cysteine and the closing phenylalanine or tryptophan. A D gene is named only where the DNA matches it firmly. Some rows mark clone size as missing; the rest say once, few, many or name a class of expanded clone.

V gene	clone size	D gene	J gene	CDR3 protein	CDR3 DNA
TRBV5-1	many	-	TRBJ1-1	CASSLYQRLNTEAFF	TGCGCCAGCAGCTTGTATCAAAGATTGAACACTGAAGCTTTCTTT
TRBV6-5	many	-	TRBJ2-1	CASSYYPAGQGGEQFF	TGTGCCAGCAGTTACTATCCAGCGGGCCAAGGAGGTGAGCAGTTCTTC
TRBV15	-	TRBD2	TRBJ2-3	CATSSRGVTDTQYF	TGTGCCACCAGCAGTCGGGGGGTGACAGATACGCAGTATTTT
TRBV2	-	TRBD1	TRBJ2-1	CASGDRGGQFF	TGTGCCAGCGGAGACAGGGGTGGGCAGTTCTTC
TRBV9	many	-	TRBJ2-6	CASSVQDSGANVLTF	TGTGCCAGCAGCGTACAGGACTCTGGGGCCAACGTCCTGACTTTC
TRBV7-9	many	-	TRBJ1-2	CASSTPSYYGYTF	TGTGCCAGCAGCACCCCCTCATACTATGGCTACACCTTC
TRBV2	once	TRBD2	TRBJ2-7	CASTSGTSGSHEQYF	TGTGCCAGCACCTCCGGGACTAGCGGGAGTCACGAGCAGTACTTC
TRBV20-1	-	-	TRBJ2-2	CSVSGFYTGELFF	TGCAGTGTGTCAGGCTTTTACACCGGGGAGCTGTTTTTT
TRBV5-6	many	-	TRBJ1-5	CASSLRWTNQPQHF	TGTGCCAGCAGCCTCCGATGGACCAATCAGCCCCAGCATTTT
TRBV2	many	-	TRBJ1-4	CASKLQRDNEKLFF	TGTGCCAGCAAATTGCAGAGGGATAATGAAAAACTGTTTTTT
TRBV24-1	few	TRBD2	TRBJ2-3	CASIFTSGGTDTQYF	TGTGCCAGCATTTTTACTAGCGGGGGCACGGATACGCAGTATTTT
TRBV11-2	many	TRBD2	TRBJ2-5	CASSRTTSGGVIGETQYF	TGTGCCAGCAGTCGTACGACTAGCGGGGGGGTGATCGGGGAGACCCAGTACTTC
TRBV7-9	-	-	TRBJ2-7	CASSSGTGDYEQYF	TGTGCCAGCAGCTCGGGGACGGGAGACTACGAGCAGTACTTC
TRBV7-7	many	-	TRBJ2-5	CASSLGDMQETQYF	TGTGCTAGCAGCTTGGGGGACATGCAAGAGACCCAGTACTTC
TRBV10-3	-	-	TRBJ1-5	CAVSADGAGKPQHF	TGTGCCGTCAGTGCCGACGGGGCGGGAAAGCCCCAGCATTTT
TRBV25-1	-	-	TRBJ2-7	CTSSETRPFEQCF	TGTACCAGCAGTGAGACGCGTCCCTTCGAGCAGTGCTTC
TRBV7-2	few	-	TRBJ2-1	CASSPFPPGSYNEQFF	TGTGCCAGCAGTCCCTTCCCCCCGGGCTCCTACAATGAGCAGTTCTTC
TRBV6-5	-	-	TRBJ1-4	CASSYSGKLFF	TGTGCCAGCAGTTATAGCGGAAAACTGTTTTTT
TRBV12-3/TRBV12-4	many	-	TRBJ1-2	CASTLTVNYGYTF	TGTGCCAGCACCTTGACGGTGAACTATGGCTACACCTTC
TRBV7-8	-	TRBD1	TRBJ2-7	CASSKGTGAYEQYF	TGTGCCAGCAGCAAAGGGACAGGGGCCTACGAGCAGTACTTC
TRBV7-9	-	-	TRBJ2-7	CASSFSGVEQYF	TGTGCCAGCAGCTTTAGTGGGGTCGAGCAGTACTTC
TRBV5-6	many	TRBD1	TRBJ1-2	CASSLGLTGDSANYGYTF	TGTGCCAGCAGCTTGGGGCTGACAGGGGACTCAGCTAACTATGGCTACACCTTC
TRBV7-2	once	-	TRBJ2-1	CAWSETTRNEQFF	TGTGCCTGGAGTGAAACAACACGCAATGAGCAGTTCTTC
TRBV24-1	once	TRBD2	TRBJ2-1	CATSRTSGSYNEQFF	TGTGCCACCAGCCGGACTAGCGGGAGCTACAATGAGCAGTTCTTC
TRBV19	-	TRBD1	TRBJ1-1	CAGQGANTEAFF	TGTGCCGGACAGGGGGCGAACACTGAAGCTTTCTTT
TRBV29-1	-	-	TRBJ1-1	CSVEGQKTEAFF	TGCAGCGTTGAAGGCCAGAAAACTGAAGCTTTCTTT
TRBV19	-	-	TRBJ1-6	CASSGRDTYSPLHF	TGTGCCAGTAGTGGCCGGGACACCTATTCACCCCTCCACTTT
TRBV28	-	TRBD2	TRBJ2-3	CASGTRLADTQYF	TGTGCCAGCGGGACTAGACTTGCAGATACGCAGTATTTT
TRBV7-3	-	-	TRBJ2-5	CASSSLGRGLQETQYF	TGTGCCAGCAGCTCGCTCGGACGGGGGCTCCAAGAGACCCAGTACTTC
TRBV2	many	-	TRBJ2-3	CASRDSGADTQYF	TGTGCCAGCAGGGACAGTGGCGCAGATACGCAGTATTTT
TRBV5-4	-	-	TRBJ1-3	CACSPAAVNTIYF	TGTGCCTGCAGCCCGGCGGCGGTAAACACCATATATTTT
TRBV5-1	many	TRBD1	TRBJ2-3	CASSAGTGDTQYF	TGCGCCAGCAGCGCCGGGACAGGTGATACGCAGTATTTT
TRBV6-2/TRBV6-3	many	TRBD1	TRBJ1-2	CASSYGTGNYGYTF	TGTGCCAGCAGTTATGGGACAGGGAACTATGGCTACACCTTC
TRBV11-2	few	-	TRBJ2-7	CASRNGESYEQYF	TGTGCCAGCAGGAATGGGGAATCCTACGAGCAGTACTTC
TRBV29-1	-	-	TRBJ1-2	CSPSRAGGYTF	TGCAGTCCGTCCAGGGCAGGAGGCTACACCTTC
TRBV25-1	-	-	TRBJ1-1	CASLVWGTNTEAFF	TGTGCCAGCTTGGTCTGGGGGACGAACACTGAAGCTTTCTTT
TRBV7-8	-	TRBD2	TRBJ2-1	CASGTSGRGEQFF	TGTGCCAGCGGGACTAGCGGGAGGGGTGAGCAGTTCTTC
TRBV11-3	many	-	TRBJ1-1	CASSLAINTEAFF	TGTGCCAGCAGCTTAGCCATAAACACTGAAGCTTTCTTT
TRBV20-1	-	-	TRBJ2-6	CSARDKTQGPRAF	TGCAGTGCTAGAGACAAAACGCAGGGACCGCGAGCTTTC
TRBV7-3	-	-	TRBJ1-2	CASSPSGKTNYGYTF	TGTGCCAGCAGTCCGTCAGGGAAAACTAACTATGGCTACACCTTC
TRBV2	many	-	TRBJ2-1	CASMGRRASNEQFF	TGTGCCAGCATGGGAAGAAGGGCGAGCAATGAGCAGTTCTTC
TRBV2	-	TRBD1	TRBJ2-1	CASSLRQGAGPYNEQFF	TGTGCCAGCAGCCTCCGTCAGGGGGCTGGGCCCTACAATGAGCAGTTCTTC